Shown below are 21 T cell receptor beta chains from a single sample sequenced in a study of blood T cell repertoires in COVID-19. Assay used: immunoSEQ multiplex PCR; TCRdb lists only in-frame clones, some missing. In the table there are roughly 320,000 clones, over 90% of which are singletons. Sequencing was carried out using PBMCs or T cells enriched from blood (not recorded which). All receptors derive from a woman aged 25 to 39 who had been exposed to COVID-19.

The chain uses TRBV14 and TRBJ1-4; D is unresolved. In germline, CDR1 is SGHDN, CDR2 FVKESK. V shed 4 bases and J shed 0 bases, with 9 bases lying between them. This CDR3 contains 15 residues. This chain's CDR3 is CASSPRYATNEKLFF. CDR3 DNA sequence: TGTGCCAGCAGCCCCAGATATGCAACTAATGAAAAACTGTTTTTT.

The V and J genes are TRBV14 and TRBJ1-2, with TRBD1 matching over 8 bases. The CDR3 has 14 residues. Germline assignment: CDR1 SGHDN and CDR2 FVKESK. J lost 5 bases, V lost 4 bases, and 6 bases had no gene match. The CDR3 sequence: CASSLQGGGYGYTF. The CDR3 region has the DNA TGTGCCAGCAGCCTACAGGGGGGAGGTTATGGCTACACCTTC.

The chain employs TRBV9 and TRBJ1-5, with D uncertain. The V end lost 0 bases, the J end lost 5 bases, and 18 bases lay between the germline ends. Per germline, CDR1 SGDLS and CDR2 YYNGEE. CDR3 length equals 17 residues. DNA of the CDR3: TGTGCCAGCAGCGTAGGCCCCGAGACCAGGAGGGATCAGCCCCAGCATTTT. This codes for CASSVGPETRRDQPQHF.

The V call is TRBV5-1, the J call TRBJ2-4; maybe TRBD1 (6 bases). The CDR3 has 15 residues. Trimming took off 4 bases at V and 2 bases at J, with 13 bases between the two ends. CDR1 and CDR2 (germline): SGHRS, YFSETQ. CDR3 nucleotides: TGCGCCAGCAGCGCTGGGCAGGGGTCCAAAAACATTCAGTACTTC. Translated, it gives CASSAGQGSKNIQYF. The full variable domain, completed using reference TRBV5-1 and TRBJ2-4, is KAGVTQTPRYLIKTRGQQVTLSCSPISGHRSVSWYQQTPGQGLQFLFEYFSETQRNKGNFPGRFSGRQFSNSRSEMNVSTLELGDSALYLCASSAGQGSKNIQYFGAGTRLSVL.

The chain uses TRBV7-8 and TRBJ1-4, with 7 bases matching TRBD1. The CDR3 spans 13 residues. The germline V gene encodes CDR1 SGHVS and CDR2 FQNEAQ. Germline trimming cut 7 bases from V and 6 bases from J; bases unmatched to any gene: 5. CDR3 DNA: TGTGCCAGCACCAAGGGGACAGATGAAAAACTGTTTTTT. Its translation: CASTKGTDEKLFF.

The J gene is TRBJ2-5, the V gene TRBV6-5, with TRBD1 as a possible D gene (6 bases). The V gene's germline CDR1 is MNHEY and CDR2 SVGAGI. This CDR3 region has 15 residues. Trimming took off 6 bases at V and 2 bases at J, with 16 bases between the two ends. The CDR3 region has the DNA TGTGCCAGCAGGGTCGGACGAAGGGGGCAAGAGACCCAGTACTTC. This gives the protein CASRVGRRGQETQYF.

This rearrangement joins TRBV5-1 to TRBJ2-5; TRBD1 matches at 7 bases. The CDR3 length is 13 residues. Germline CDR1 reads SGHRS; CDR2 reads YFSETQ. Trimming cost V 4 bases and J 5 bases; bases outside gene matches: 5. CDR3 sequence reads: CASSRQGEETQYF. In DNA form, the CDR3 reads TGCGCCAGCAGCCGACAGGGCGAGGAGACCCAGTACTTC.

The chain links TRBV6-5 to TRBJ2-2; TRBD2 is a possible D gene (6 bases). V lost 6 bases, J lost 2 bases, and 13 bases lay in between. Germline V CDR1 and CDR2: MNHEY, SVGAGI. This CDR3 has 15 amino acids. CDR3 bases: TGTGCCAGCAGGGAGGGGACGGGAAACACCGGGGAGCTGTTTTTT. Amino acid sequence: CASREGTGNTGELFF.

This sequence joins TRBV9 and TRBJ1-3; 9 bases match TRBD1. Germline assignment: CDR1 SGDLS and CDR2 YYNGEE. J gave up 5 bases and V 3 bases, and 6 bases lay outside the gene matches. The CDR3 extends over 15 amino acids. The CDR3 DNA follows: TGTGCCAGCAGCGCCCAGGGACAGGGAAGAAACACCATATATTTT. It is translated as CASSAQGQGRNTIYF.

This clone was found once. V is TRBV5-4 and J is TRBJ2-1, with no clear D. Per germline, CDR1 SGHNT and CDR2 YYREEE (reference sequence). V lost 6 bases and J 4 bases, leaving 8 bases between the germline ends. CDR3 size: 12 residues. The CDR3 DNA sequence: TGTGCCAGCAATTCACAGTACAATGAGCAGTTCTTC. It yields the protein CASNSQYNEQFF.

This clone was seen a handful of times. V and J are TRBV6-2 or TRBV6-3 and TRBJ1-1, with a weak D call TRBD1 (5 bases). Per the germline V gene, CDR1 is MNHEY and CDR2 is SVGEGT. The CDR3 has 15 amino acids. Trimming cost V 4 bases and J 6 bases, with 18 bases left between them. The CDR3 loop is CASSLEGGTLPEAFF. The DNA for the CDR3 is TGTGCCAGCAGTTTGGAGGGAGGGACCTTGCCTGAAGCTTTCTTT.

The chain links TRBV5-1 to TRBJ2-3; 8 positions agree with TRBD2. V was clipped by 0 bases and J by 1 base; unmatched bases: 1. The CDR3 length is 15 residues. CDR1 is SGHRS, CDR2 YFSETQ, per germline. CDR3: CASSLVGLGTDTQYF. CDR3 in DNA: TGCGCCAGCAGCTTGGTGGGACTAGGCACAGATACGCAGTATTTT.

The chain has TRBV10-3 and TRBJ1-6; 10 nucleotides agree with TRBD1. The CDR3 spans 15 residues. CDR1 is ENHRY, CDR2 SYGVKD, per germline. The J segment lost 9 bases and the V segment lost 3 bases, leaving 5 bases of the junction unmatched. As DNA, the CDR3 is TGTGCCATCAGTGACGGGGACAGGGGAGCTTCACCCCTCCACTTT. This gives the protein CAISDGDRGASPLHF.

The chain links TRBV9 to TRBJ1-4; D remains ambiguous. Trimming removed 3 bases at V and 3 bases at J, with 12 bases between. The CDR3 covers 15 residues. CDR1 SGDLS and CDR2 YYNGEE come from the germline V gene. CDR3 nucleotide sequence: TGTGCCAGCAGCGGACCCCGGAGTGCTAATGAAAAACTGTTTTTT. This encodes CASSGPRSANEKLFF.

This sequence joins TRBV4-2 and TRBJ2-7; tentative D call: TRBD1 (5 bases). Trimming removed 4 bases at V and 3 bases at J, with 19 bases between. Germline V gene sequence: CDR1 LGHNA, CDR2 YNFKEQ. The CDR3 has 16 residues. CDR3 sequence: CASSPKGDRSDYEQYF. The CDR3 bases are TGTGCCAGCAGCCCTAAAGGGGATAGGTCCGACTACGAGCAGTACTTC.

The rearrangement links TRBV29-1 to TRBJ1-2; TRBD1 agrees at 7 bases. The length of the CDR3 is 13 residues. With V trimmed by 6 bases and J by 1 base, 5 bases remained unmatched. Germline V gene sequence: CDR1 SQVTM, CDR2 ANQGSEA. The CDR3 DNA reads as TGCAGCGTCGGGACAGCACTTAACTATGGCTACACCTTC. This gives the protein CSVGTALNYGYTF.

The chain employs TRBV9 and TRBJ2-7; no reliable D call. Deletions cut 0 bases from V and 0 bases from J, with 10 bases between. The CDR3 contains 15 residues. The germline gives CDR1 SGDLS, CDR2 YYNGEE. This CDR3 reads CASSVASESSYEQYF. CDR3 sequence (DNA): TGTGCCAGCAGCGTAGCTTCTGAGAGCTCCTACGAGCAGTACTTC.

This rearrangement joins TRBV4-1 to TRBJ1-2; maybe TRBD1 (5 bases). CDR3 length: 16 amino acids. Germline assignment: CDR1 MGHRA and CDR2 YSYEKL. V gave up 4 bases and J gave up 2 bases, with 17 bases separating them. As DNA, the CDR3 is TGCGCCAGCAGCCTGTCCCGACAGACGGTAAACTATGGCTACACCTTC. Its translation: CASSLSRQTVNYGYTF.

V gene TRBV3-1 (or the pseudogene TRBV3-2) combines with J gene TRBJ1-2; no clear D. V was clipped by 5 bases and J by 1 base, with 8 bases between them. Germline CDR1 reads LGHDT; CDR2 reads YNNKEL (reference sequence). The CDR3 length is 13 residues. In DNA, the CDR3 is TGTGCCAGCAGCAAAGGCAGTAACTATGGCTACACCTTC. Amino acids: CASSKGSNYGYTF.

The J gene is TRBJ1-1, the V gene TRBV7-9, with TRBD1 as a possible D gene (6 bases). This CDR3 has 15 residues. Per germline, CDR1 SEHNR and CDR2 FQNEAQ (reference sequence). V lost 4 bases, J lost 1 base, and 13 bases lay in between. Here the CDR3 DNA reads TGTGCCAGCAGCTACGCGACAGGTTGGAACACTGAAGCTTTCTTT. Its protein product is CASSYATGWNTEAFF. Based on the CDR3 plus reference TRBV7-9 and TRBJ1-1, the full variable domain is DTGVSQNPRHKITKRGQNVTFRCDPISEHNRLYWYRQTLGQGPEFLTYFQNEAQLEKSRLLSDRFSAERPKGSFSTLEIQRTEQGDSAMYLCASSYATGWNTEAFFGQGTRLTVV.

The J gene is TRBJ1-6, the V gene TRBV7-6, with D unclear. Trimming pared 7 bases from V and 7 bases from J, leaving 11 bases between. Germline V gene data show CDR1 as SGHVS and CDR2 as FNYEAQ. This CDR3 region has 13 residues. For the CDR3, the DNA is TGTGCCAGCAAGCGGGAACCGAATTCACCCCTCCACTTT. Its protein product is CASKREPNSPLHF. The entire variable domain, with the rest obtained from reference TRBV7-6 and TRBJ1-6, is as follows: GAGVSQSPRYKVTKRGQDVALRCDPISGHVSLYWYRQALGQGPEFLTYFNYEAQQDKSGLPNDRFSAERPEGSISTLTIQRTEQRDSAMYRCASKREPNSPLHFGNGTRLTVT.